The clone carrying this TCR beta chain was seen more than once but under ten times. The source of the sample is a study of sequential checkpoint blockade in melanoma. Study as a whole: Randomization was 1:1 between first-line nivolumab→ipilimumab and ipilimumab→nivolumab. After both sequences, patients received maintenance nivolumab.

Treatment meaning: randomized to nivolumab then ipilimumab (arm A) or the reverse (arm B). PBMC sorting kept live CD3+CD8+ cells without CD19 or CD56. The protocol was immunoSEQ multiplex PCR, while the TCRdb copy is restricted to in-frame clones and leaves out a portion. Among about 9,900 clones listed, 70% to 80% were seen once. This receptor was identified in a human donor with melanoma. The starting material was CD8+ T cells sorted from blood (inferred from file names), obtained from a patient given nivolumab and ipilimumab in sequence.

CDR3 sequence (DNA): TGTGCCAGCAGCCAAGAGTGGGCGGGAGGGCCGACAGATACGCAGTATTTT. It translates to CASSQEWAGGPTDTQYF. The V gene is TRBV4-2, the J gene TRBJ2-3, with TRBD2 matching 9 bases. V was pared by 0 bases and J by 3 bases, with 7 bases of the junction left unmatched. The CDR3 is 17 amino acids. Germline CDR1 and CDR2: LGHNA and YNFKEQ.